These 17 T cell receptor beta chains were sequenced from one sample in a study of blood T cell repertoires in COVID-19. The assay was immunoSEQ multiplex PCR, and TCRdb's table has in-frame clones only and misses some. The sample lists 200,000 to 250,000 clones, 65% to 85% occurring once. What was sequenced was PBMCs or T cells enriched from blood (not recorded which). These TCRs come from a young man with acute COVID-19.

This chain links TRBV6-2 or TRBV6-3 with TRBJ2-5, with 12 bases lining up with TRBD2. The V gene end was trimmed by 6 bases and the J gene end by 5 bases; junction bases not matched to a gene: 10. There are 16 residues in the CDR3. Germline V gene sequence: CDR1 MNHEY, CDR2 SVGEGT. The CDR3, as DNA: TGTGCCAGCAGCCGACTAGCGGGGGAAGGCCCCGAGACCCAGTACTTC. As protein: CASSRLAGEGPETQYF.

The V and J genes are TRBV19 and TRBJ2-2; TRBD2 matches 9 bases. This CDR3 has 14 residues. Germline-derived CDR1 and CDR2 are LNHDA and SQIVND (reference sequence). Trimming cost V 6 bases and J 5 bases; bases outside gene matches: 4. The CDR3 DNA reads as TGTGCCAGTAGACTAGCGGGTGGTACCGGGGAGCTGTTTTTT. Protein: CASRLAGGTGELFF.

The rearrangement joins TRBV3-1 (or the pseudogene TRBV3-2) to TRBJ1-6, with D possibly being TRBD1 (5 bases). The germline V and J ends were trimmed by 4 bases and 7 bases, with 14 bases remaining between them. Germline CDR1 is LGHDT and CDR2 is YNNKEL (reference sequence). The CDR3 covers 15 residues. The CDR3 is CASSLLGGMNSPLHF. CDR3 coding DNA: TGTGCCAGCAGCCTCCTCGGGGGGATGAATTCACCCCTCCACTTT.

The chain is built from TRBV7-3 and TRBJ2-5; D is unclear. This CDR3 is 13 amino acids long. Germline V lookup: CDR1 SGHTA, CDR2 FQGTGA. V was cut by 4 bases and J by 1 base, with 7 bases left in between. CDR3 coding DNA: TGTGCCAGCAGCTCCTCTATCCAAGAGACCCAGTACTTC. This encodes CASSSSIQETQYF.

V gene TRBV5-1 combines with J gene TRBJ2-7; the match to TRBD2 covers 15 bases. There are 17 residues in the CDR3. V lost 4 bases, J lost 3 bases, and 8 bases stayed unmatched. Germline values: CDR1 SGHRS, CDR2 YFSETQ. In DNA form, the CDR3 reads TGCGCCAGCAGCCCCGGACTAGCGGGGGGGCCTAACTACGAGCAGTACTTC. Its translation: CASSPGLAGGPNYEQYF.

This clone has ten or more counts. The chain combines TRBV7-4 with TRBJ1-2; the D gene is possibly TRBD1 (6 bases). V was trimmed by 3 bases and J by 4 bases, leaving 9 bases between them. The CDR3 spans 13 residues. Germline loops: CDR1 SGHVT, CDR2 SQSDAQ. The CDR3 nucleotides read TGTGCCAGCAGCTTTCACAGGGCCTATGGCTACACCTTC. As protein: CASSFHRAYGYTF.

This clone was observed a few times. The V call is TRBV6-6, the J call TRBJ2-5; possibly TRBD1 for D (5 bases). CDR1 is MNHNY, CDR2 SVGAGI, per germline (reference sequence). V lost 2 bases and J lost 14, with 24 bases in between. The length of the CDR3 is 15 residues. CDR3 DNA: TGTGCCAGCAGTTACGATAAGGGGTTGGCCCCTAACGGCTACTTC. Its translation is CASSYDKGLAPNGYF.

The chain recombines TRBV30 with TRBJ2-2; D is possibly TRBD2 (7 bases). This CDR3 is 15 amino acids long. Germline-derived CDR1 and CDR2 are GTSNPN and SVGIG (reference sequence). The V end was cut by 5 bases, the J end by 5 bases, with 18 bases between. CDR3 DNA sequence: TGTGCCTGGTGGCGGGCGAAGGGGGGGACCGGGGAGCTGTTTTTT. It specifies CAWWRAKGGTGELFF.

CDR3 amino acids: CASSLAGGGPTYEAFF. CDR3 bases: TGCGCCAGCAGCTTGGCCGGCGGGGGGCCCACGTATGAAGCTTTCTTT. The V and J genes are TRBV5-1 and TRBJ1-1; tentatively, D is TRBD1 (6 bases). The CDR3 spans 16 residues. Trimming removed 0 bases at V and 7 bases at J, with 19 bases between. Germline CDR1 reads SGHRS; CDR2 reads YFSETQ.

This chain connects TRBV7-7 to TRBJ2-5, with a possible D match to TRBD2 (6 bases). Germline CDR1 reads SSHAT; CDR2 reads FNYEAQ (reference sequence). The germline V and J ends were trimmed by 1 base and 2 bases, with 11 bases remaining between them. The CDR3 sequence is 15 residues long. In DNA, the CDR3 is TGTGCCAGCAGCTTAGACGGCCGGGGGCAAGAGACCCAGTACTTC. It yields the protein CASSLDGRGQETQYF. The whole variable domain, filled in from reference TRBV7-7 and TRBJ2-5, reads GAGVSQSPRYKVTKRGQDVTLRCDPISSHATLYWYQQALGQGPEFLTYFNYEAQPDKSGLPSDRFSAERPEGSISTLTIQRTEQRDSAMYRCASSLDGRGQETQYFGPGTRLLVL.

This chain connects TRBV10-3 to TRBJ2-1; 8 nucleotides agree with TRBD1. The germline gives CDR1 ENHRY, CDR2 SYGVKD. This CDR3 region has 16 residues. With V trimmed by 0 bases and J by 7 bases, 8 bases remained unmatched. The CDR3 DNA is TGTGCCATCAGTGAGTCGGGACAGGTCCTTTGGAATGAGCAGTTCTTC. Translated: CAISESGQVLWNEQFF.

V is TRBV28 and J is TRBJ1-6; D gene unclear. V lost 8 bases, J lost 0 bases, and 8 bases lay in between. The CDR3 length is 14 residues. CDR1 MDHEN and CDR2 SYDVKM come from the germline V gene. CDR3 coding DNA: TGTGCCAGCTCCGGGAGCTCCTATAATTCACCCCTCCACTTT. Translation: CASSGSSYNSPLHF.

The chain has TRBV5-1 and TRBJ1-2, with 11 bases identical to TRBD1. Trimming cost V 7 bases and J 2 bases; bases outside gene matches: 1. CDR1 and CDR2 (germline): SGHRS, YFSETQ. CDR3 length: 13 amino acids. The DNA for the CDR3 is TGCGCCAGCGGGACAGGGGGAAACTATGGCTACACCTTC. Translating gives CASGTGGNYGYTF.

V is TRBV3-1 (or the pseudogene TRBV3-2) and J is TRBJ2-3; 9 bases line up with TRBD2. The J segment lost 1 base and the V segment lost 5 bases, leaving 7 bases of the junction unmatched. From germline, CDR1 is LGHDT and CDR2 YNNKEL (reference sequence). The CDR3 loop spans 16 amino acids. CDR3 nucleotide sequence: TGTGCCAGCAGCTTAAAAGCGGGGGGTCGCACAGATACGCAGTATTTT. This gives the protein CASSLKAGGRTDTQYF.

The chain carries TRBV6-5 and TRBJ1-1, with a tentative D call TRBD1 (5 bases). V was clipped by 11 bases and J by 0 bases, with 13 bases between them. Germline loops: CDR1 MNHEY, CDR2 SVGAGI. This CDR3 has 13 amino acids. CDR3 coding DNA: TGTGCCGGGGTGGGGGACTTGAACACTGAAGCTTTCTTT. This encodes CAGVGDLNTEAFF.

This clone was found a few times. The V call is TRBV28, the J call TRBJ2-7, with TRBD2 as a possible D gene (5 bases). This CDR3 comprises 14 residues. Looked up from germline, CDR1 is MDHEN and CDR2 is SYDVKM. The ends were cut back, 4 bases at V and 2 bases at J, with 12 bases in the middle. The CDR3 DNA reads as TGTGCCAGCAGTTCGGCGGCGACTACCTACGAGCAGTACTTC. Amino acids: CASSSAATTYEQYF.

The chain carries TRBV7-9 and TRBJ1-1; D remains unclear. Trimming took 6 bases from V and 1 from J, leaving 9 bases between them. CDR1 is SEHNR, CDR2 FQNEAQ, per germline (reference sequence). The CDR3 consists of 13 residues. The CDR3 nucleotides are TGTGCCAGCAGTGCTTCGGGGAACACTGAAGCTTTCTTT. Protein sequence: CASSASGNTEAFF.